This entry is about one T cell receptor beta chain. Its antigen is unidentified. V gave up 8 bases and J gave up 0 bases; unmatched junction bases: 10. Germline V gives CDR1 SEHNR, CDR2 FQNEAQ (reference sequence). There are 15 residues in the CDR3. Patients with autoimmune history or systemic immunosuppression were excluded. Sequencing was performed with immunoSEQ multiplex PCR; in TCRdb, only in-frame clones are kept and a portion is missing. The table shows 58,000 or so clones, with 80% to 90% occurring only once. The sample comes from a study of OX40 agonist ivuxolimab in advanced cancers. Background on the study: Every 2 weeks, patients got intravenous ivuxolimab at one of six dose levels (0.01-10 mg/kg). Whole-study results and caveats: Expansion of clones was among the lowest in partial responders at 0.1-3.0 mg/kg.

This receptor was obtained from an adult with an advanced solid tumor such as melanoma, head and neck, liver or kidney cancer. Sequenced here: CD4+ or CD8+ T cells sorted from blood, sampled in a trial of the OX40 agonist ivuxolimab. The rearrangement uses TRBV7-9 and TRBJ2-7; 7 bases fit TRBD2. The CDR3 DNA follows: TGTGCCAGCGGGGGGGTGGTATCTGGCTCCTACGAGCAGTACTTC. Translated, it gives CASGGVVSGSYEQYF.